This passage covers 23 T cell receptor beta chains from one sample sequenced in a study of T cells in localized non-small cell lung cancer. Assay used: immunoSEQ multiplex PCR; TCRdb lists only in-frame clones, some missing. This sample yields 45,000 to 55,000 clones, of which roughly 89% are seen a single time; under 20% belongs to the top ten. The source was peripheral blood, collected before any cancer treatment. The receptors come from a male donor aged 60 or over with stage III squamous cell lung carcinoma.

The chain links TRBV7-9 to TRBJ2-3; tentative D call: TRBD1 (6 bases). CDR1 and CDR2 (germline): SEHNR, FQNEAQ (reference sequence). This CDR3 spans 14 amino acids. V was trimmed by 1 base and J by 1 base, leaving 6 bases between them. CDR3 DNA sequence: TGTGCCAGCAGCTTAGACAGGGGCACAGATACGCAGTATTTT. It translates to CASSLDRGTDTQYF.

The chain uses TRBV18 and TRBJ2-1, with 9 bases that match TRBD2. In germline, CDR1 is KGHSH, CDR2 LQKENI. The V segment lost 3 bases and the J segment 0 bases; nucleotides outside the gene matches: 3. This CDR3 region has 16 residues. CDR3 region: CASSPGTSLSYNEQFF. For the CDR3, the DNA is TGTGCCAGCTCACCGGGGACTAGCCTCTCCTACAATGAGCAGTTCTTC.

In nucleotides, the CDR3 is TGTGCCAGCAGTTACTTGTTTAGCGGGATTATGGAGACCCAGTACTTC. Its translation is CASSYLFSGIMETQYF. This sequence joins TRBV6-5 and TRBJ2-5; 8 nucleotides align to TRBD2. The germline V gene has CDR1 MNHEY and CDR2 SVGAGI. The CDR3 has 16 amino acids. Trimming removed 1 base from V and 5 bases from J; junction bases left unmatched: 9.

The chain carries TRBV19 and TRBJ2-1; the D gene could be TRBD1 or TRBD2 (5 bases each). The CDR3 spans 15 residues. Germline CDR1 reads LNHDA; CDR2 reads SQIVND (reference sequence). Trimming removed 4 bases from V and 6 bases from J, with 16 bases in between. The CDR3 DNA reads as TGTGCCAGTAGTAGGGACCAGAGTGACTTCAATGAGCAGTTCTTC. Translating gives CASSRDQSDFNEQFF.

This rearrangement joins TRBV6-6 to TRBJ1-1; D remains unclear. The CDR3 sequence is 15 residues long. Trimming removed 2 bases at V and 10 bases at J, with 20 bases between. Germline V lookup: CDR1 MNHNY, CDR2 SVGAGI (reference sequence). For the CDR3, the DNA is TGTGCCAGCAGTTACGGAACCTTGGTAATTGCCGGAGCTTTCTTT. As protein: CASSYGTLVIAGAFF.

V usage is TRBV9 and J usage is TRBJ1-1; tentatively, D is TRBD1 (5 bases). Germline CDR1 reads SGDLS; CDR2 reads YYNGEE. This CDR3 comprises 14 residues. The V end lost 2 bases, the J end lost 5 bases, and 13 bases lay between the germline ends. This CDR3 is CASSVLSQGTEAFF. The CDR3 region has the DNA TGTGCCAGCAGCGTTCTCTCCCAGGGAACTGAAGCTTTCTTT.

The V and J genes are TRBV30 and TRBJ1-6; the D is unclear. Trimming took 5 bases from V and 0 from J, leaving 5 bases between them. CDR3 length equals 13 residues. Germline V gives CDR1 GTSNPN, CDR2 SVGIG (reference sequence). The CDR3 bases are TGTGCCTGGGGGAGCTCCTATAATTCACCCCTCCACTTT. Encoded protein: CAWGSSYNSPLHF.

This rearrangement joins TRBV7-6 to TRBJ1-5; 8 bases line up with TRBD1. The CDR3 covers 13 residues. Germline V lookup: CDR1 SGHVS, CDR2 FNYEAQ. V was clipped by 5 bases and J by 4 bases; unmatched bases: 1. For the CDR3, the DNA is TGTGCCAGCAGCCGACAGGGGAATCAGCCCCAGCATTTT. As protein: CASSRQGNQPQHF.

This chain connects TRBV28 to TRBJ1-1; D unclear. CDR3 size: 14 residues. V was clipped by 1 base and J by 1 base, with 7 bases between them. In germline, CDR1 is MDHEN, CDR2 SYDVKM. CDR3 residues: CASSLLLKNTEAFF. CDR3 DNA: TGTGCCAGCAGTTTATTACTTAAGAACACTGAAGCTTTCTTT.

The V call is TRBV7-3, the J call TRBJ2-7; 15 bases fit TRBD2. Germline lookup yields CDR1 SGHTA and CDR2 FQGTGA. V was clipped by 5 bases and J by 6 bases; unmatched bases: 5. This CDR3 spans 15 amino acids. CDR3 nucleotides: TGTGCCAGCAGCCCCCAGGGACTAGCGGGGGGCGAGCAGTACTTC. This encodes CASSPQGLAGGEQYF.

This rearrangement joins TRBV2 to TRBJ2-5, with 13 bases lining up with TRBD2. With V trimmed by 9 bases and J by 7 bases, 5 bases remained unmatched. The germline V gene encodes CDR1 SNHLY and CDR2 FYNNEI. The CDR3 runs 13 residues. CDR3 DNA sequence: TGTGCCAGAGGGACTAGCGGGGAGGGGACCCAGTACTTC. This encodes CARGTSGEGTQYF.

V is TRBV19 and J is TRBJ2-7, with 12 bases matching TRBD2. Germline values: CDR1 LNHDA, CDR2 SQIVND (reference sequence). This CDR3 region has 14 residues. V lost 5 bases and J lost 6; bases outside the gene matches: 5. CDR3 bases: TGTGCCAGTAGTCCGGGACTAGCGGGCTCCGAGCAGTACTTC. Its protein product is CASSPGLAGSEQYF.

This clone has only one observation. Different DNA sequences within this sample yield the same CDR3. This chain uses TRBV7-2 with TRBJ1-2, with no clear D. Trimming left V 1 base short and J 1 base short, with 7 bases between. Per germline, CDR1 SGHTA and CDR2 FQGNSA. The CDR3 spans 14 residues. CDR3 residues: CASSLGSVNYGYTF. DNA for the CDR3: TGTGCCAGCAGCTTAGGGTCGGTTAACTATGGCTACACCTTC. Together with reference TRBV7-2 and TRBJ1-2, the CDR3 gives the full variable domain: GAGVSQSPSNKVTEKGKDVELRCDPISGHTALYWYRQSLGQGLEFLIYFQGNSAPDKSGLPSDRFSAERTGGSVSTLTIQRTQQEDSAVYLCASSLGSVNYGYTFGSGTRLTVV.

The V call is TRBV4-3, the J call TRBJ1-3; 8 positions match TRBD1. V gave up 4 bases and J gave up 2 bases; unmatched junction bases: 4. The CDR3 runs to 15 residues. Per the germline V gene, CDR1 is LGHNA and CDR2 is YSLEER. The CDR3 DNA follows: TGCGCCAGCAGCCTGGACAGGGTGGCTGGAAACACCATATATTTT. Translating gives CASSLDRVAGNTIYF.

CDR3 residues: CASSQGLADYEQYF. DNA of the CDR3: TGTGCCAGCAGCCAAGGACTAGCGGACTACGAGCAGTACTTC. This rearrangement joins TRBV4-2 to TRBJ2-7, with TRBD2 matching over 9 bases. Germline CDR1 and CDR2: LGHNA and YNFKEQ. This CDR3 is built from 14 residues. With 1 base clipped from V and 3 bases from J, the junction kept 1 base outside the gene matches.

V and J are TRBV5-6 and TRBJ1-1; D is undetermined. The CDR3 extends over 13 amino acids. Deletions cut 0 bases from V and 2 bases from J, with 5 bases between. Germline loops: CDR1 SGHDT, CDR2 YYEEEE. The CDR3 spells CASSLAVNTEAFF. As DNA, the CDR3 is TGTGCCAGCAGCTTGGCCGTAAACACTGAAGCTTTCTTT.

This chain joins TRBV11-1 and TRBJ1-2, with no clear D. The CDR3 runs 15 residues. Per the germline V gene, CDR1 is SGHAT and CDR2 is FQDESV (reference sequence). V lost 4 bases and J 0 bases, leaving 12 bases between the germline ends. CDR3 in amino acids: CASSYNRNSNYGYTF. The CDR3 coding sequence is TGTGCCAGCAGCTATAACCGGAACTCTAACTATGGCTACACCTTC.

The genes are TRBV6-6 and TRBJ1-2; 9 positions match TRBD1. V was clipped by 7 bases and J by 8 bases; unmatched bases: 17. Looked up from germline, CDR1 is MNHNY and CDR2 is SVGAGI (reference sequence). This CDR3 spans 16 amino acids. CDR3 loop: CASTQDRGDTSKGYTF. The CDR3 DNA reads TGTGCCAGCACCCAGGACAGGGGCGATACTAGCAAGGGCTACACCTTC.

The chain joins TRBV29-1 to TRBJ2-7, with D tentatively TRBD2 (6 bases). The germline V gene encodes CDR1 SQVTM and CDR2 ANQGSEA. This CDR3 is built from 12 residues. V lost 6 bases to trimming and J lost 3 bases, with 12 bases between them. The CDR3 protein is CSVALTSYEQYF. CDR3 sequence (DNA): TGCAGCGTGGCCCTGACTAGCTACGAGCAGTACTTC.

The chain is built from TRBV5-6 and TRBJ2-5; possible D gene TRBD2, 6 bases. Trimming left V 2 bases short and J 5 bases short, with 19 bases between. Germline V gene data show CDR1 as SGHDT and CDR2 as YYEEEE. The length of the CDR3 is 16 residues. The CDR3 coding sequence is TGTGCCAGCAGCTTCATGGTACTAGCCCGTGCCGAGACCCAGTACTTC. This encodes CASSFMVLARAETQYF. Drawing the rest from reference TRBV5-6 and TRBJ2-5, the complete variable domain is DAGVTQSPTHLIKTRGQQVTLRCSPKSGHDTVSWYQQALGQGPQFIFQYYEEEERQRGNFPDRFSGHQFPNYSSELNVNALLLGDSALYLCASSFMVLARAETQYFGPGTRLLVL.

V gene TRBV7-2 combines with J gene TRBJ2-5; D tentatively fits TRBD1 or TRBD2 (5 bases each). Germline V gene lookup returns CDR1 SGHTA and CDR2 FQGNSA. The CDR3 spans 14 residues. V lost 4 bases to trimming and J lost 1 base, with 10 bases between them. CDR3 amino acids: CASSWAGAQETQYF. CDR3 sequence (DNA): TGTGCCAGCAGCTGGGCCGGGGCCCAAGAGACCCAGTACTTC.

V gene TRBV15 combines with J gene TRBJ1-3; D is uncertain. CDR1 LNHNV and CDR2 YYDKDF come from the germline V gene (reference sequence). The CDR3 loop spans 16 amino acids. The V end was cut by 0 bases, the J end by 0 bases, with 9 bases between. The DNA of the CDR3 is TGTGCCACCAGCAGAGATCAGGTGGGCTCTGGAAACACCATATATTTT. Translated, it gives CATSRDQVGSGNTIYF.

The chain is built from TRBV7-9 and TRBJ2-7; 7 bases match TRBD1. This CDR3 contains 15 residues. J was trimmed by 6 bases and V by 0 bases; bases with no gene match: 8. Germline V gene sequence: CDR1 SEHNR, CDR2 FQNEAQ (reference sequence). In nucleotides, the CDR3 is TGTGCCAGCAGCTTAGCCGGCAGGGGGAGTAGCGAGCAGTACTTC. Translated, it gives CASSLAGRGSSEQYF.